This is a list of T cell receptor beta chains from one sample in a study of OX40 agonist ivuxolimab in advanced cancers. TCRdb's copy holds only in-frame clones and misses some; the assay was immunoSEQ multiplex PCR. This table holds roughly 65,000 clones, around nine tenths found once. The sample here was CD4+ or CD8+ T cells sorted from blood, taken in a trial of the OX40 agonist ivuxolimab. The receptor source for this set is an adult with an advanced solid tumor such as melanoma, head and neck, liver or kidney cancer. CDR3s include the opening cysteine and the closing phenylalanine or tryptophan.

length	V	CDR3
15	TRBV7-8	CASSPWVGENTEAFF
16	TRBV5-1	CASSGGGAIAKNIQYF
14	TRBV5-6	CASSFPWRVGEQYF
13	TRBV18	CASSPGQGNEQYF
14	TRBV9	CASSVGLIGWDQYF
17	TRBV5-1	CASSFNARGGGDTEAFF
18	TRBV7-8	CASSYQSYRDRLRNEQFF
16	TRBV11-2	CASSLDPTGNQATQYF
12	TRBV11-1	CASSSGGPSQYF
18	TRBV4-2	CASSQVPAGAASYNEQFF
17	TRBV4-3	CASSSAPAGGGAYGYTF
15	TRBV19	CASSIVGREGKKLFF
15	TRBV6-5	CASSSRTSGPDTQYF
15	TRBV28	CASSSLSPTGTEQYF
18	TRBV4-3	CASSQDRGLAANPYEQYF
18	TRBV7-9	CASSSRVGGTGGNTEAFF
16	TRBV9	CASSALRGPGTGELFF
15	TRBV11-1	CASSLVRGRTDTQYF
19	TRBV5-1	CASSPGLAGAGSGANVLTF
17	TRBV7-2	CASSLGLRSLAKNIQYF
14	TRBV6-5	CASSYSGLRETQYF
14	TRBV25-1	CASSKDSTNEKLFF
14	TRBV7-3	CASSFGRPAGEQFF
15	TRBV21-1	CASSSILRGSYEQYF
14	TRBV27	CASSLGRSYSPLHF
15	TRBV27	CASSWSSGGSYEQYF
13	TRBV7-3	CASSLTNTGELFF
13	TRBV7-6	CASSLGARNEQYF
14	TRBV6-5	CASSYSNRDEKLFF
16	TRBV13	CASSRRTSGVNNEQFF
16	TRBV19	CASRDRVNSGANVLTF
18	TRBV4-3	CASSQDAGGSSNTGELFF
16	TRBV5-6	CASSSRWDRGLYEQYF
15	TRBV9	CASSVGRGSGNTIYF
12	TRBV6-1	CASIPGTDTQYF
15	TRBV19	CATQKGEGPGNTIYF
15	TRBV6-5	CASSPSGKQGSGYTF
14	TRBV14	CASSQEIAGFGYTF
15	TRBV6-1	CASSERDSHNTEAFF
15	TRBV5-4	CASSLRGGSTDTQYF
14	TRBV9	CASSVGQISNEQFF
15	TRBV27	CASSLRGATDNEQFF
12	TRBV5-1	CASSEVTGSQFF
15	TRBV4-3	CASSLEFEGFYEQYF
11	TRBV29-1	CSVTGSGDAFF
13	TRBV9	CASSVAGADTQYF
15	TRBV7-9	CASSLEAGGNYGYTF
15	TRBV21-1	CASSKGGHGNNEQFF
16	TRBV5-1	CASSLGRQAGTDTQYF
17	TRBV4-2	CASSQDLGAEAPSQRYF
11	TRBV18	CASSDTGELFF
15	TRBV5-1	CASRGTGKNTGELFF
16	TRBV11-2	CASSPGDRRSNYGYTF
15	TRBV7-9	CASSSRTEPNEKLFF
14	TRBV6-1	CASSAGQGGNTIYF
15	TRBV12-5	CASVRAGGPTDTQYF
14	TRBV5-1	CASSLVTGGYGYTF
17	TRBV19	CASSMNIRRESNQPQHF
13	TRBV5-3	CASKSGQADTQYF
12	TRBV6-6	CASSPSGNEQYF